Reported below is one T cell receptor beta chain. What antigen it recognizes has not been identified. No quality values exist for individual bases; no much larger clone is one base distant. The germline V gene supplies CDR1 MDHEN and CDR2 SYDVKM. The CDR3 contains 13 residues, cysteine and phenylalanine counted. Just CDR3 DNA is preserved here, 39 bases in frame from base 1. Trimming at the junction amounts to 11 bases on V and 12 bases on J, and the germline ends lie 26 bases apart. The sample comes from a study of blood T cell repertoires in COVID-19 (dated by TCRdb to 2019 to 2021). About the full investigation: Collaborator samples came from the United States, Italy and Spain and covered acute and convalescent phases of COVID-19. The prospective study material was composed of cDNA or gDNA derived from T cells, B-cell-depleted T cells, or PBMCs. The dataset comprised deeply sampled blood TCRbeta repertoires from subjects exposed to, actively infected with, or recovered from COVID-19. The repertoires were made available in a free public database intended to serve as a resource for research on the immune response to SARS-CoV-2. Samples were obtained from the ongoing ImmuneRACE study (first 160 participants) and from 1,254 subjects provided by 6 global collaborators. Nearly every sample came with metadata listing a de-identified subject ID, COVID-19 status, age in years and sex. HLA class I and class II types, where available, came from metadata supplied by the sample provider rather than from assay-based typing. Findings and caveats that apply to the study as a whole: Clinical and demographic metadata were provided uncurated, with the amount varying by source and participant.

In Seattle, one collaborating source enrolled patients while the infection was active and tracked those patients longitudinally over the course of disease. Whole blood was collected in K2EDTA tubes by collaborating institutions according to the institutions' own protocols. For TCRbeta analysis, collaborators shipped samples in one of three forms: frozen whole blood, isolated PBMCs, or DNA extracted from either of those sample types. TCRbeta CDR3 regions were amplified from genomic DNA by means of the immunoSEQ Assay, a bias-controlled multiplex PCR. Per the original workflow: The number of nucleated cells in each sample was estimated by amplification of reference gene primers within the assay. Sequence reads were collapsed and filtered to measure the absolute abundance of every unique TCRbeta CDR3 rearrangement. For each sample, productive Simpson clonality was calculated as the square root of Simpson's diversity index over productive rearrangements. TCRdb obtained this table from immuneACCESS and retained in-frame rearrangements with V and J assigned. These tables miss some clones; where compared with another copy, unresolved V genes account for less than half of the shortfall, and the remainder is unexplained. The V and J calls and clone size come from that table; D and trimming were worked out from the DNA. A total of some 170,000 clones appear in this sample, around nine tenths of them only once. Approximately 12% of the sample belongs to the ten largest clones.

The receptor's source is a woman in her 70s with COVID-19, enrolled during active disease. Specimen: peripheral blood. This chain is built from TRBV28 and TRBJ2-7; TRBD2 is perhaps the D gene, given 6 matching bases. The nucleotides are TGTGCCGCGGTGGGGGTTGGCGGGGCCGGCGGGTACTTC. This sequence encodes CAAVGVGGAGGYF.